A single sample is the source of the 29 T cell receptor beta chains below, sequenced in a study of T cell responses to AZD1222 COVID-19 vaccine. The table came from immunoSEQ multiplex PCR; TCRdb's copy has only in-frame clones and leaves some out. Of around 140,000 clones listed, 80% to 95% are singletons. The sequences come from peripheral blood, collected on day 0 of AZD1222 vaccination. These receptor sequences come from an adult in good health.

V gene TRBV28 combines with J gene TRBJ1-1; 8 nucleotides align to TRBD1. Unmatched junction bases numbered 5, after V lost 5 bases and J lost 0 bases. CDR1 is MDHEN, CDR2 SYDVKM, per germline. This CDR3 contains 15 residues. This CDR3 reads CASSVGQGLNTEAFF. DNA for the CDR3: TGTGCCAGCAGTGTTGGACAGGGATTGAACACTGAAGCTTTCTTT.

The chain links TRBV5-1 to TRBJ2-5; TRBD1 matches at 9 bases. Germline CDR1 reads SGHRS; CDR2 reads YFSETQ. The CDR3 is 16 amino acids. V lost 2 bases, J lost 1 base, and 6 bases stayed unmatched. In DNA form, the CDR3 reads TGCGCCAGCAGCTTTACTCCGACAGGGGGCCAAGAGACCCAGTACTTC. It specifies CASSFTPTGGQETQYF.

This chain's CDR3 is CASSSGFNEKLFF. CDR3 nucleotide sequence: TGTGCCAGCAGTTCCGGCTTTAATGAAAAACTGTTTTTT. This chain links TRBV28 with TRBJ1-4; no definite D call. Trimming shortened V by 4 bases and J by 4 bases, and 7 bases separated the two germline ends. Per germline, CDR1 MDHEN and CDR2 SYDVKM. The length of the CDR3 is 13 residues.

Concerning this clone itself: At one boundary the junction diverges from the germline segment, which might be a read error. The chain recombines TRBV6-5 with TRBJ2-7; a possible D gene is TRBD2 (5 bases). The CDR3 is 15 residues long. Germline V gene data show CDR1 as MNHEY and CDR2 as SVGAGI. CDR3 nucleotides: TGTGCCAGCAGCTACTCATCGGACTCAACCTACGAGCAGTACTTC. Translated: CASSYSSDSTYEQYF.

This chain joins TRBV29-1 and TRBJ2-1, with 9 bases identical to TRBD2. V was clipped by 0 bases and J by 3 bases; unmatched bases: 15. This CDR3 region has 19 residues. Germline values: CDR1 SQVTM, CDR2 ANQGSEA. CDR3 bases: TGCAGCGTTGAAGATATGAGTAGCGGGAGTAGGGCGTTCTACAATGAGCAGTTCTTC. Amino acids: CSVEDMSSGSRAFYNEQFF.

The chain links TRBV28 to TRBJ2-2; 10 nucleotides agree with TRBD2. Germline trimming cut 5 bases from V and 3 bases from J; bases unmatched to any gene: 3. The CDR3 extends over 15 amino acids. Germline CDR1 is MDHEN and CDR2 is SYDVKM. The CDR3 sequence: CASSSGRADTGELFF. CDR3 coding DNA: TGTGCCAGCAGTAGCGGGAGGGCCGACACCGGGGAGCTGTTTTTT.

This chain connects TRBV27 to TRBJ2-3; tentatively, D is TRBD1 (5 bases). Trimming removed 4 bases from V and 0 bases from J, with 5 bases in between. The germline gives CDR1 MNHEY, CDR2 SMNVEV (reference sequence). The CDR3 sequence is 13 residues long. The CDR3, as DNA: TGTGCCAGCAGTTACAGGAGCACAGATACGCAGTATTTT. This codes for CASSYRSTDTQYF.

The V call is TRBV13, the J call TRBJ2-7; D remains unclear. The germline V gene has CDR1 PRHDT and CDR2 FYEKMQ (reference sequence). Trimming pared 5 bases from V and 0 bases from J, leaving 11 bases between. CDR3 length: 14 amino acids. The CDR3 protein is CASSSIKSSYEQYF. DNA for the CDR3: TGTGCCAGCAGCAGTATTAAGTCCTCCTACGAGCAGTACTTC.

The chain has TRBV23-1 and TRBJ2-6, with D unresolved. TRBV23-1 is known as an ORF, though its function is uncertain. The CDR3 contains 18 residues. V was shortened by 1 base and J by 0 bases, with 13 bases between the two germline ends. The DNA for the CDR3 is TGCGCCAGCAGTCAATTGCCCAGACGCGGCTCTGGGGCCAACGTCCTGACTTTC. It specifies CASSQLPRRGSGANVLTF.

V usage is TRBV5-5 and J usage is TRBJ2-7, with TRBD2 identical over 14 bases. Trimming at V came to 3 bases and at J to 2 bases, leaving 1 base not matched to a gene. CDR1 and CDR2 (germline): SGHKS, YYEKEE (reference sequence). This CDR3 has 15 residues. The CDR3 bases are TGTGCCAGCAGCTCGGGACTAGCGGGAGCCTACGAGCAGTACTTC. Translating it yields CASSSGLAGAYEQYF. The full variable domain, completed using reference TRBV5-5 and TRBJ2-7, is DAGVTQSPTHLIKTRGQQVTLRCSPISGHKSVSWYQQVLGQGPQFIFQYYEKEERGRGNFPDRFSARQFPNYSSELNVNALLLGDSALYLCASSSGLAGAYEQYFGPGTRLTVT.

V and J are TRBV14 and TRBJ2-2, with D unclear. Germline V gives CDR1 SGHDN, CDR2 FVKESK. V shed 2 bases and J shed 1 base, with 5 bases lying between them. CDR3 length: 14 amino acids. Here the CDR3 reads CASSQLRNTGELFF. The DNA of the CDR3 is TGTGCCAGCAGCCAACTCAGGAACACCGGGGAGCTGTTTTTT. The entire variable domain, with the rest obtained from reference TRBV14 and TRBJ2-2, is as follows: EAGVTQFPSHSVIEKGQTVTLRCDPISGHDNLYWYRRVMGKEIKFLLHFVKESKQDESGMPNNRFLAERTGGTYSTLKVQPAELEDSGVYFCASSQLRNTGELFFGEGSRLTVL.

In its sample, this clone was seen a few times. V and J are TRBV30 and TRBJ2-2; D is possibly TRBD2 (6 bases). The germline V gene encodes CDR1 GTSNPN and CDR2 SVGIG (reference sequence). V dropped 2 bases and J dropped 3 bases, with 13 bases sitting between them. This CDR3 has 15 amino acids. The CDR3 coding sequence is TGTGCCTGGAGTACCGCGGGATTAGACACCGGGGAGCTGTTTTTT. The encoded protein is CAWSTAGLDTGELFF.

The chain links TRBV27 to TRBJ1-2; D is possibly TRBD1 (5 bases). The germline CDR1 and CDR2 sequences are MNHEY and SMNVEV (reference sequence). Deletions cut 10 bases from V and 4 bases from J, with 13 bases between. This CDR3 has 12 amino acids. CDR3 residues: CATYGGSYGYTF. Written as DNA, the CDR3 is TGTGCCACCTACGGGGGGTCCTATGGCTACACCTTC.

The rearrangement links TRBV5-1 to TRBJ2-2, with TRBD2 identical over 7 bases. The V gene end was trimmed by 5 bases and the J gene end by 7 bases; junction bases not matched to a gene: 11. Germline CDR1 and CDR2: SGHRS and YFSETQ. The CDR3 is made up of 15 amino acids. Written as DNA, the CDR3 is TGCGCCAGCAGTTCGGCGGGAGAGGTTGGCGGGGAGCTGTTTTTT. Translation: CASSSAGEVGGELFF. Complete variable domain (other parts from reference TRBV5-1 and TRBJ2-2): KAGVTQTPRYLIKTRGQQVTLSCSPISGHRSVSWYQQTPGQGLQFLFEYFSETQRNKGNFPGRFSGRQFSNSRSEMNVSTLELGDSALYLCASSSAGEVGGELFFGEGSRLTVL.

The chain carries TRBV6-5 and TRBJ2-7, with TRBD1 as a possible D gene (6 bases). V was shortened by 7 bases and J by 5 bases, with 15 bases between the two germline ends. This CDR3 has 13 residues. Looked up from germline, CDR1 is MNHEY and CDR2 is SVGAGI. As DNA, the CDR3 is TGTGCCAGCATCAGAAACAGGGCGCACGAGCAGTACTTC. This encodes CASIRNRAHEQYF.

The chain recombines TRBV7-2 with TRBJ1-5; D is unclear. From germline, CDR1 is SGHTA and CDR2 FQGNSA. There are 13 residues in the CDR3. V was cut by 4 bases and J by 8 bases, with 12 bases left in between. CDR3 DNA sequence: TGTGCCAGCAGCTCCAACGGAGGTGAGCCCCAGCATTTT. This sequence encodes CASSSNGGEPQHF.

This chain connects TRBV7-2 to TRBJ1-1; D call uncertain. The V and J ends lost 3 bases and 3 bases respectively, with 11 bases between them. Germline assignment: CDR1 SGHTA and CDR2 FQGNSA. This CDR3 contains 14 residues. The CDR3 region is CASSFEWLDTEAFF. DNA for the CDR3: TGTGCCAGCAGCTTTGAGTGGCTAGACACTGAAGCTTTCTTT.

The gene calls are TRBV2 and TRBJ2-2, with unresolved D. CDR3 length: 16 amino acids. V shed 2 bases and J shed 0 bases, with 10 bases lying between them. Germline V lookup: CDR1 SNHLY, CDR2 FYNNEI. CDR3 in amino acids: CASSEWGFSNTGELFF. The CDR3 bases are TGTGCCAGCAGTGAATGGGGATTCTCGAACACCGGGGAGCTGTTTTTT.

The V and J genes are TRBV5-1 and TRBJ2-4; 9 nucleotides match TRBD2. V shed 1 base, J shed 4 bases, and the junction held 12 bases outside the gene matches. CDR3 size: 18 residues. The V gene's germline CDR1 is SGHRS and CDR2 YFSETQ. The CDR3 DNA reads as TGCGCCAGCAGCTTGTTACTAGCGGGCGAACCTAGAAAAAACATTCAGTACTTC. This sequence encodes CASSLLLAGEPRKNIQYF.

The sample holds a few counts of this clone. The chain links TRBV10-3 to TRBJ2-7; D may correspond to TRBD1 or TRBD2 (7 bases each). V lost 4 bases, J lost 2 bases, and 18 bases lay in between. The germline gives CDR1 ENHRY, CDR2 SYGVKD. The length of the CDR3 is 16 residues. The CDR3 DNA reads as TGTGCCATCAGTGGAGGGAGGGACAGAACCCCCTACGAGCAGTACTTC. This sequence encodes CAISGGRDRTPYEQYF.

This sequence joins TRBV18 and TRBJ2-3; D perhaps matches TRBD1 (5 bases). Germline V gene sequence: CDR1 KGHSH, CDR2 LQKENI. The CDR3 is 17 residues long. Trimming removed 3 bases from V and 3 bases from J, with 19 bases in between. DNA of the CDR3: TGTGCCAGCTCACCTTCTCAGGTTGGGGCGGTTACAGATACGCAGTATTTT. It translates to CASSPSQVGAVTDTQYF.

The chain couples TRBV5-4 to TRBJ2-7; 8 bases match TRBD1. Looked up from germline, CDR1 is SGHNT and CDR2 is YYREEE (reference sequence). J lost 5 bases, V lost 1 base, and 5 bases had no gene match. There are 14 residues in the CDR3. CDR3 nucleotide sequence: TGTGCCAGCAGCTTGCGGACAGGGATGAACGAGCAGTACTTC. This gives the protein CASSLRTGMNEQYF.

The rearrangement links TRBV4-1 to TRBJ2-3, with D possibly being TRBD2 (5 bases). The V end lost 1 base, the J end lost 0 bases, and 8 bases lay between the germline ends. Per the germline V gene, CDR1 is MGHRA and CDR2 is YSYEKL. This CDR3 is built from 15 residues. The CDR3: CASSQVGGSTDTQYF. CDR3 DNA: TGCGCCAGCAGCCAAGTAGGCGGGAGCACAGATACGCAGTATTTT.

The J gene is TRBJ1-5, the V gene TRBV6-1; D is unresolved. The V end lost 1 base, the J end lost 10 bases, and 20 bases lay between the germline ends. Germline CDR1 is MNHNS and CDR2 is SASEGT. CDR3 size: 16 residues. This CDR3 is CASSEGIGLNKVPQHF. In DNA, the CDR3 is TGTGCCAGCAGTGAAGGTATAGGACTTAATAAAGTACCCCAGCATTTT.

V is TRBV4-2 and J is TRBJ2-1; D unresolved. The CDR3 spans 12 residues. V lost 0 bases and J lost 7, with 4 bases in between. Germline CDR1 is LGHNA and CDR2 is YNFKEQ. CDR3 residues: CASSQEKNEQFF. Written as DNA, the CDR3 is TGTGCCAGCAGCCAAGAAAAGAATGAGCAGTTCTTC.

V usage is TRBV5-1 and J usage is TRBJ1-6; TRBD1 matches at 8 bases. CDR1 is SGHRS, CDR2 YFSETQ, per germline. CDR3 length: 15 residues. Unmatched junction bases numbered 7, after V lost 3 bases and J lost 8 bases. CDR3 nucleotide sequence: TGCGCCAGCAGCTCGACGACAGGGGCCGATTCACCCCTCCACTTT. Its translation: CASSSTTGADSPLHF. Full variable domain (remainder filled in from reference TRBV5-1 and TRBJ1-6): KAGVTQTPRYLIKTRGQQVTLSCSPISGHRSVSWYQQTPGQGLQFLFEYFSETQRNKGNFPGRFSGRQFSNSRSEMNVSTLELGDSALYLCASSSTTGADSPLHFGNGTRLTVT.

V usage is TRBV6-5 and J usage is TRBJ2-3; 8 bases fit TRBD1. This CDR3 contains 13 residues. The ends lost 8 bases at V and 4 bases at J; junction bases unmatched: 5. Germline-derived CDR1 and CDR2 are MNHEY and SVGAGI. CDR3 nucleotide sequence: TGTGCCAGCGCAGGACAGGGCGCAGATACGCAGTATTTT. It is translated as CASAGQGADTQYF.

The chain uses TRBV5-1 and TRBJ1-2; D gene unclear. Germline values: CDR1 SGHRS, CDR2 YFSETQ. The V end was cut by 5 bases, the J end by 9 bases, with 11 bases between. This CDR3 contains 11 residues. The CDR3 reads CASRILWSYTF. The CDR3 DNA reads TGCGCCAGCAGAATTTTGTGGAGCTACACCTTC.

This clone was observed a few times. The rearrangement links TRBV6-5 to TRBJ1-2; D gene ambiguous. The CDR3 sequence is 16 residues long. Germline loops: CDR1 MNHEY, CDR2 SVGAGI. V was pared by 3 bases and J by 7 bases, with 21 bases between. The CDR3 loop is CASSYRAGGVVGGYTF. The DNA for the CDR3 is TGTGCCAGCAGTTATCGGGCAGGTGGGGTAGTTGGTGGCTACACCTTC.